Below, 5 T cell receptor beta chains from the same sample are listed, as sequenced in a study of OX40 agonist ivuxolimab in advanced cancers. Measured with immunoSEQ multiplex PCR; TCRdb has only the in-frame clones, and not every one. This sample has tens of thousands of clones, with 88% found just once. Sequences were derived from CD4+ or CD8+ T cells sorted from blood, sampled in a trial of the OX40 agonist ivuxolimab. These receptors originate from an adult with an advanced solid tumor such as melanoma, head and neck, liver or kidney cancer.

This chain joins TRBV2 and TRBJ2-7; 9 bases are a match to TRBD1. CDR3 length: 15 amino acids. In germline, CDR1 is SNHLY, CDR2 FYNNEI. The trim removed 6 bases at V and 0 bases at J, leaving 6 bases unmatched. Here the CDR3 DNA reads TGTGCCAGCAGATCCGACAGGGGGAGCTCCTACGAGCAGTACTTC. Amino acids: CASRSDRGSSYEQYF.

The rearrangement links TRBV2 to TRBJ2-6; TRBD1 matches at 7 bases. Germline loops: CDR1 SNHLY, CDR2 FYNNEI. The CDR3 contains 17 residues. J lost 0 bases, V lost 7 bases, and 9 bases had no gene match. The CDR3 nucleotides are TGTGCCAGCACAGGACAGGCTGCCGCCTCTGGGGCCAACGTCCTGACTTTC. It yields the protein CASTGQAAASGANVLTF.

CDR3 DNA: TGTGCCTGGATGCGGACAATGGGCACTGAAGCTTTCTTT. It translates to CAWMRTMGTEAFF. This chain uses TRBV30 with TRBJ1-1; D possibly corresponds to TRBD1 (5 bases). Looked up from germline, CDR1 is GTSNPN and CDR2 is SVGIG (reference sequence). Trimming pared 4 bases from V and 4 bases from J, leaving 13 bases between. The CDR3 is 13 amino acids.

This clone was counted a few times. This chain links TRBV6-4 with TRBJ2-2; tentatively, D is TRBD2 (5 bases). The germline V gene has CDR1 MRHNA and CDR2 SNTAGT. Deletions cut 4 bases from V and 6 bases from J, with 9 bases between. CDR3 size: 13 residues. CDR3 nucleotide sequence: TGTGCCAGCAGTGGAGGGCCCTCCGGGGAGCTGTTTTTT. It is translated as CASSGGPSGELFF.

This clone showed up just a few times. The V and J genes are TRBV7-9 and TRBJ2-7; no reliable D call. Germline-derived CDR1 and CDR2 are SEHNR and FQNEAQ (reference sequence). Trimming left V 2 bases short and J 3 bases short, with 2 bases between. The CDR3 is 11 amino acids. The CDR3 loop reads CASSLNYEQYF. For the CDR3, the DNA is TGTGCCAGCAGCTTAAACTACGAGCAGTACTTC.